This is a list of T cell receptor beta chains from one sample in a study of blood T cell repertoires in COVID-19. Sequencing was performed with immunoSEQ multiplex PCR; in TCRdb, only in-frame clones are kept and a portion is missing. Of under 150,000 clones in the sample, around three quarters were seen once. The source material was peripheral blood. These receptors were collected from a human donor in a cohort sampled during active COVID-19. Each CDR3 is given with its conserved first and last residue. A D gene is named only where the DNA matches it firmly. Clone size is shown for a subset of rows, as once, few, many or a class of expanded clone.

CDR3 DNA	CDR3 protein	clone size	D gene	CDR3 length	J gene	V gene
TGTGCCAGCAGCACGATCCAGGGGGCTACCTACAATGAGCAGTTCTTC	CASSTIQGATYNEQFF	few	TRBD1	16	TRBJ2-1	TRBV5-4
TGTGCCACCAGTGACCTGACAGGGAGGACAGATACGCAGTATTTT	CATSDLTGRTDTQYF	-	-	15	TRBJ2-3	TRBV24-1
TGTGCCAGCAGCTTAGAACAGGGTAGTTACGAGCAGTACTTC	CASSLEQGSYEQYF	few	-	14	TRBJ2-7	TRBV7-8
TGTGCCAGCAGCCCCCTAGTCGGCCAAGAGACCCAGTACTTC	CASSPLVGQETQYF	-	-	14	TRBJ2-5	TRBV14
TGTGCCAGCAGCGCCCCTAGCGGGGGGGCTGATGAGCAGTTCTTC	CASSAPSGGADEQFF	-	TRBD2	15	TRBJ2-1	TRBV7-6
TGTGCCAGCAGCCGTCAGACAGTACTCTCCTACAATGAGCAGTTCTTC	CASSRQTVLSYNEQFF	-	-	16	TRBJ2-1	TRBV7-9
TGTGCCAGCAGCCGAGGCGGGGGCACCGTCTCCGGGGAGCTGTTTTTT	CASSRGGGTVSGELFF	-	-	16	TRBJ2-2	TRBV5-4
TGCGCCAGCAGCCAACAGGTGAACACTGAAGCTTTCTTT	CASSQQVNTEAFF	-	-	13	TRBJ1-1	TRBV4-1
TGTGCCAGCACAGAGCGGGGGGGCAGGGAGACCCAGTACTTC	CASTERGGRETQYF	-	TRBD2	14	TRBJ2-5	TRBV28
TGTGCCTGGAGCGCTGCAGGGGCCTCTGGAAACACCATATATTTT	CAWSAAGASGNTIYF	many	-	15	TRBJ1-3	TRBV30
TGTGCCAGCAGCGTAGGCCAGGGCACCTACGAGCAGTACTTC	CASSVGQGTYEQYF	-	-	14	TRBJ2-7	TRBV9
TGTGCCAGCAGTTTTTCAGGGGGCGTTCAGCCCCAGCATTTT	CASSFSGGVQPQHF	-	TRBD1	14	TRBJ1-5	TRBV28
TGTGCCGGGGCCGGACAGGGTAATGAAAAACTGTTTTTT	CAGAGQGNEKLFF	-	TRBD1	13	TRBJ1-4	TRBV7-9
TGCGCCAGCAGCTGGGACAGGGGAGGGAACTACGAGCAGTACTTC	CASSWDRGGNYEQYF	-	TRBD1	15	TRBJ2-7	TRBV5-1
TGTGCCAGCAGTGTGAGGGGGCGCGGCGGGGAGCTGTTTTTT	CASSVRGRGGELFF	-	TRBD1	14	TRBJ2-2	TRBV2
TGCGCCAGCAGCTCAGACAGTTCTACTTTGGGCGAGCAGTACTTC	CASSSDSSTLGEQYF	-	-	15	TRBJ2-7	TRBV5-1
TGCGCCAGCAGCTTCAGAGGGGGACAGGCGCAAGAGACCCAGTACTTC	CASSFRGGQAQETQYF	-	TRBD1	16	TRBJ2-5	TRBV5-1
TGCGCCAGCAGCCGTTGGACAGGGGACGTCGAGCAGTACTTC	CASSRWTGDVEQYF	-	TRBD1	14	TRBJ2-7	TRBV5-1
TGTGCCAGCAGTCAAACAGGGATCCAGAATGAAAAACTGTTTTTT	CASSQTGIQNEKLFF	-	-	15	TRBJ1-4	TRBV6-6
TGTGCCACCAGCAGAGGGTCAGGGGGACAATCGCTCTACGAGCAGTACTTC	CATSRGSGGQSLYEQYF	-	TRBD1	17	TRBJ2-7	TRBV15
TGTGCCAGCAGTTACACCGGACAGGTTCGTGGCTACACCTTC	CASSYTGQVRGYTF	few	TRBD1	14	TRBJ1-2	TRBV6-5
TGTGCCAGCTCACAGAGACAGGGGACACCGGGCGGCTATGGCTACACCTTC	CASSQRQGTPGGYGYTF	-	TRBD1	17	TRBJ1-2	TRBV18
TGCAGTGCCGATACAGGGGAGGGCTACACCTTC	CSADTGEGYTF	-	TRBD1	11	TRBJ1-2	TRBV20-1
TGTGCCAGTAGTATAGATCGACAGGGTAGCGGCACAGATACGCAGTATTTT	CASSIDRQGSGTDTQYF	-	TRBD1	17	TRBJ2-3	TRBV19
TGTGCACTAGCTCCGGTCCTACAGAACACTGAAGCTTTCTTT	CALAPVLQNTEAFF	few	-	14	TRBJ1-1	TRBV19
TGTGCCAGCGCTAACTGGGGACACCTTCCTGAGGCTTTCTTT	CASANWGHLPEAFF	-	-	14	TRBJ1-1	TRBV6-5
TGTGCCAGCAGTCCTTCTGTTGAGCAGTTCTTC	CASSPSVEQFF	-	-	11	TRBJ2-1	TRBV12-3/TRBV12-4
TGTGCCAGCAGCGTAGGAGGAGGCGGGAGTGGTGAGCAGTACTTC	CASSVGGGGSGEQYF	-	TRBD2	15	TRBJ2-7	TRBV9
TGTGCCAGTAGTATGACAGATGGTGAAAAACTGTTTTTT	CASSMTDGEKLFF	-	-	13	TRBJ1-4	TRBV19
TGTGCCAGCAGTTTTAGAGGGCCCAGTAGAGGGGCCAACGTCCTGACTTTC	CASSFRGPSRGANVLTF	-	-	17	TRBJ2-6	TRBV27
TGCGCCAGCAGCAGTATAAGTGGCGGGGGGTTTAACAATGAGCAGTTCTTC	CASSSISGGGFNNEQFF	-	TRBD2	17	TRBJ2-1	TRBV4-1
TGCAGCGTTGTTCGGGGACCCAGGGGGTCGAGGAATGAGCAGTTCTTC	CSVVRGPRGSRNEQFF	many	TRBD1	16	TRBJ2-1	TRBV29-1
TGCGCCAGCAGCCCCTATGACACTTCCTACGAGCAGTACTTC	CASSPYDTSYEQYF	-	-	14	TRBJ2-7	TRBV4-1
TGTGCCAGCCGGGGGACAGGGGGACAAGGCTACACCTTC	CASRGTGGQGYTF	-	TRBD1	13	TRBJ1-2	TRBV3-1/TRBV3-2
TGTGCCAGCACCACAATTACAGGGAGACACGATACGCAGTATTTT	CASTTITGRHDTQYF	-	-	15	TRBJ2-3	TRBV5-4
TGTGCCAGAGGGGGCCCCAAAGGGAATGAGCAGTTCTTC	CARGGPKGNEQFF	-	TRBD1	13	TRBJ2-1	TRBV2
TGTGCCAGCAGCCAAGATTTGGGCCAGGGCGGGGCTGAAGCTTTCTTT	CASSQDLGQGGAEAFF	-	-	16	TRBJ1-1	TRBV4-2
TGTGCCAGCAGTTTATCGGCGGGGGTCCACGAGCAGTACTTC	CASSLSAGVHEQYF	once	TRBD2	14	TRBJ2-7	TRBV27
TGTGCCAGCAGCGTAGGGACTAGCACAGATACGCAGTATTTT	CASSVGTSTDTQYF	-	-	14	TRBJ2-3	TRBV9
TGTGCCTGGAGTGTAGGAGGGGTCTACGAGCAGTACTTC	CAWSVGGVYEQYF	-	-	13	TRBJ2-7	TRBV30
TGTGCCAGCAGGAATAGACAGGGGGCAAGGACTGAAGCTTTCTTT	CASRNRQGARTEAFF	-	TRBD1	15	TRBJ1-1	TRBV11-1
TGTGCCAGCAGCGTCTCCCCGAACACCGGGGAGCTGTTTTTT	CASSVSPNTGELFF	-	-	14	TRBJ2-2	TRBV9
TGCGCCAGCAGTGTTGCAGGGGGCTTAAATCAGCCCCAGCATTTT	CASSVAGGLNQPQHF	-	TRBD1	15	TRBJ1-5	TRBV10-2
TGTGCCAGCAGCTTAGGACAGGGGGCCGGGCAGCCCCAGCATTTT	CASSLGQGAGQPQHF	-	TRBD1	15	TRBJ1-5	TRBV11-2
TGTGCCAGTAGCTTGGGCAGGGGATGGGAAAAACTGTTTTTT	CASSLGRGWEKLFF	few	-	14	TRBJ1-4	TRBV19